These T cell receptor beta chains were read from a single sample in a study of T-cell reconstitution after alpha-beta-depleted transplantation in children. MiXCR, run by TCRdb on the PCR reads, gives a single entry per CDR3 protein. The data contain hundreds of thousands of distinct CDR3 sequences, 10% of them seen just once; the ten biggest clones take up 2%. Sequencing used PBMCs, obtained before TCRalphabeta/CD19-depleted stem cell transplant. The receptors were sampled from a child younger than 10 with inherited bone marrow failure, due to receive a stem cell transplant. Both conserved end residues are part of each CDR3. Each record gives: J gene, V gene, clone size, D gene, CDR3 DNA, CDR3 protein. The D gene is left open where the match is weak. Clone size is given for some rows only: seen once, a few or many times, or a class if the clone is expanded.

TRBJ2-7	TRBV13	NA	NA	TGTGCCAGCAGCTTAGGCCTGGGGGCGCACGCCTACGAGCAGTACTTC	CASSLGLGAHAYEQYF
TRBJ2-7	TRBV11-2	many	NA	TGTGCCAGCAGCTTAGGGCCGGGAGTCGCCTACGAGCAGTACTTC	CASSLGPGVAYEQYF
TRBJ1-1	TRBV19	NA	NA	TGTGCCAGTAGGTCCCTCCAGAACACTGAAGCTTTCTTT	CASRSLQNTEAFF
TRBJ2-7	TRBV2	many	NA	TGTGCCACCTCCCGGGAATTTCGCCACGAGCAGTACTTC	CATSREFRHEQYF
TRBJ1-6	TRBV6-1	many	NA	TGTGCCAGCAGACCTAAAAGGGGAGTCTATAATTCACCCCTCCACTTT	CASRPKRGVYNSPLHF
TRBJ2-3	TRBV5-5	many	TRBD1	TGTGCCAGCAGCTTACCACAGGGGGTAAGCACAGATACGCAGTATTTT	CASSLPQGVSTDTQYF
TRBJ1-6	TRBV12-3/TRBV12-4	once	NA	TGTGCCAGCACCGAGAGTGGCCTTAATTCACCCCTCCACTTT	CASTESGLNSPLHF
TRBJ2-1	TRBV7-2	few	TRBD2	TGTGCCAGCAGCTTAAGGGGCGGGAGTGGGCTCTACAATGAGCAGTTCTTC	CASSLRGGSGLYNEQFF
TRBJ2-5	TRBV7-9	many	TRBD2	TGTGCCAGCAGCTTTCTAGCGGGAATAGAGGAGACCCAGTACTTC	CASSFLAGIEETQYF
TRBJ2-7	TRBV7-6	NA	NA	TGTGCCAGCAGCCCGACGGCGGAGGGGGCTACCTACGAGCAGTACTTC	CASSPTAEGATYEQYF
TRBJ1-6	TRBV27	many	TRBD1	TGTGCCAGCAGTTTGAACAGGGGGATAATGGGTTCACCCCTCCACTTT	CASSLNRGIMGSPLHF
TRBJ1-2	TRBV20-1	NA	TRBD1	TGCAGTGCTAGAGGTGGGACAGGTGGAAAAGCTAACTATGGCTACACCTTC	CSARGGTGGKANYGYTF
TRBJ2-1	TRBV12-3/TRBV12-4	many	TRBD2	TGTGCCAGCAGCCCGGGGACTAGCGGCGATGAGCAGTTCTTC	CASSPGTSGDEQFF
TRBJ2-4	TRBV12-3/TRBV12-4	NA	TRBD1	TGTGCCAGCAGCCCGCCCGGGACAGGGAACATTCAGTACTTC	CASSPPGTGNIQYF
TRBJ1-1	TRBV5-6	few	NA	TGTGCCAGCAGCTTCCTCCAACTGGGGGCTTTCTTT	CASSFLQLGAFF
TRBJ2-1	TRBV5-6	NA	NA	TGTGCCAGCAGCCTGTCGGGGGTTGTCTACAATGAGCAGTTCTTC	CASSLSGVVYNEQFF